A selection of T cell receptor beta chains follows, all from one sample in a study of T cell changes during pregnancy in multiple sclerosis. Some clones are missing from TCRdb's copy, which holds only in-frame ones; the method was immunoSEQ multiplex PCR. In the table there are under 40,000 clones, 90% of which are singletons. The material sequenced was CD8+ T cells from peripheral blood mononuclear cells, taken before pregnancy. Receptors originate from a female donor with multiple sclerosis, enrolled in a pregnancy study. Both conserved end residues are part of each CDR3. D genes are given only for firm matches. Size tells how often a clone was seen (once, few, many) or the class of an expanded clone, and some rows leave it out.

DNA: TGTGCCAGCAGCCCGGCGCCGACAGAACTTGAAGCTTTCTTT
CDR3: CASSPAPTELEAFF
size: few
J: TRBJ1-1
V: TRBV7-2
D: .

DNA: TGCAGCGTATTATTTTATGAGGTTTCGGCTGAAGCTTTCTTT
CDR3: CSVLFYEVSAEAFF
size: .
J: TRBJ1-1
V: TRBV29-1
D: .

DNA: TGTGCCAGCAGCGGCAGCGAGCAGTACTTC
CDR3: CASSGSEQYF
size: .
J: TRBJ2-7
V: TRBV7-8
D: .

DNA: TGTGCCAGCAGCGGGGACAGGGAGGCCTATGGCTACACCTTC
CDR3: CASSGDREAYGYTF
size: .
J: TRBJ1-2
V: TRBV9
D: TRBD1

DNA: TGTGCCAGTAGTACCGGGGGGTATGGCTACACCTTC
CDR3: CASSTGGYGYTF
size: .
J: TRBJ1-2
V: TRBV19
D: .

DNA: TGCAGCGTTGTGGTGGAGTGGGCCTACGAGCAGTACTTC
CDR3: CSVVVEWAYEQYF
size: .
J: TRBJ2-7
V: TRBV29-1
D: .

DNA: TGTGCCAGCAGCGGCGAAGGCCTAGCGGGGGACGAGCAGTACTTC
CDR3: CASSGEGLAGDEQYF
size: once
J: TRBJ2-7
V: TRBV9
D: TRBD2

DNA: TGCGCCAGCAGCTTGAAGCCCGCGCGGGAGAGCGGGCTTGGTTCCCGCGAGCAGTACTTC
CDR3: CASSLKPARESGLGSREQYF
size: .
J: TRBJ2-7
V: TRBV5-1
D: TRBD2

DNA: TGTGCCAGTAGTAGCGACAGGGTCTCGGGCACTGAAGCTTTCTTT
CDR3: CASSSDRVSGTEAFF
size: .
J: TRBJ1-1
V: TRBV19
D: TRBD1

DNA: TGTGCCAGCAGTTACGGGCTAGCGGGATTTTACGAGCAGTACTTC
CDR3: CASSYGLAGFYEQYF
size: .
J: TRBJ2-7
V: TRBV6-6
D: TRBD2

DNA: TGTGCCAGCAGCGTCTGGACAGGGGTACACAATGAGCAGTTCTTC
CDR3: CASSVWTGVHNEQFF
size: .
J: TRBJ2-1
V: TRBV13
D: TRBD1

DNA: TGCGCCAGCAGCTTGGGACTAGCGAGTTACAATGAGCAGTTCTTC
CDR3: CASSLGLASYNEQFF
size: .
J: TRBJ2-1
V: TRBV5-1
D: TRBD2

DNA: TGTGCCTGGAGCCTTATAGCCTTCCCCCTATCCTACGAGCAGTACTTC
CDR3: CAWSLIAFPLSYEQYF
size: .
J: TRBJ2-7
V: TRBV30
D: .

DNA: TGTGCCAGCACCATTGCGACAGATCAAGTCTACGAGCAGTACTTC
CDR3: CASTIATDQVYEQYF
size: .
J: TRBJ2-7
V: TRBV6-5
D: .

DNA: TGTGCCAGTACAACAGGGGGTGAAAAACTGTTTTTT
CDR3: CASTTGGEKLFF
size: .
J: TRBJ1-4
V: TRBV19
D: TRBD1

DNA: TGTGCCAGCAGTGGCAGCGGCTCTGGAAACACCATATATTTT
CDR3: CASSGSGSGNTIYF
size: .
J: TRBJ1-3
V: TRBV6-6
D: .

DNA: TGTGCCAGCAGTGAAGCGGGACAGGGGTTCCTAGATACGCAGTATTTT
CDR3: CASSEAGQGFLDTQYF
size: .
J: TRBJ2-3
V: TRBV2
D: TRBD1

DNA: TGTGCCAGCAGCCGACTAGCGGGGTCATCCACAGATACGCAGTATTTT
CDR3: CASSRLAGSSTDTQYF
size: .
J: TRBJ2-3
V: TRBV6-4
D: TRBD2

DNA: TGTGCCACCGCCCCGGACAGGGCGTCTGGGCCCCAGCATTTT
CDR3: CATAPDRASGPQHF
size: few
J: TRBJ1-5
V: TRBV15
D: TRBD1

DNA: TGTGCCAGCAGCGAAACAGATCGGACAGGGGGCGAGAGGACGGGAGCTTTCTTT
CDR3: CASSETDRTGGERTGAFF
size: .
J: TRBJ1-1
V: TRBV5-5
D: TRBD1

DNA: TGTGCCAGCTCACCCTCCGCGGGGCGGGGATTCACAGATACGCAGTATTTT
CDR3: CASSPSAGRGFTDTQYF
size: .
J: TRBJ2-3
V: TRBV18
D: .

DNA: TGTGCCAGCAGTTTAGGAGTCAGTAATGGCTACACCTTC
CDR3: CASSLGVSNGYTF
size: .
J: TRBJ1-2
V: TRBV28
D: .

DNA: TGCAGCGCGGAGCGGGACCCTCCATACAATGAGCAGTTCTTC
CDR3: CSAERDPPYNEQFF
size: once
J: TRBJ2-1
V: TRBV29-1
D: TRBD2

DNA: TGCGCCAGCAGCCAAGATAGGGACAGGGGGCCTGGAGGCTACACCTTC
CDR3: CASSQDRDRGPGGYTF
size: .
J: TRBJ1-2
V: TRBV4-3
D: TRBD1

DNA: TGTGCCAGCAGTTACCTAAACGTGAACTCCTATGGCTACACCTTC
CDR3: CASSYLNVNSYGYTF
size: .
J: TRBJ1-2
V: TRBV6-5
D: .

DNA: TGTGCCACCACACAGGGGAACACTGAAGCTTTCTTT
CDR3: CATTQGNTEAFF
size: .
J: TRBJ1-1
V: TRBV19
D: .

DNA: TGTGCCAGCACCAACACAGGGGAAGGCTACACCTTC
CDR3: CASTNTGEGYTF
size: .
J: TRBJ1-2
V: TRBV11-2
D: TRBD1

DNA: TGTGCCAGCAGTGTACTAACAGGGCTCTACGAGCAGTACTTC
CDR3: CASSVLTGLYEQYF
size: once
J: TRBJ2-7
V: TRBV2
D: .

DNA: TGTGCCAGCAGCTTACACGGGAACACTGAAGCTTTCTTT
CDR3: CASSLHGNTEAFF
size: .
J: TRBJ1-1
V: TRBV7-2
D: .

DNA: TGCGCCAGCAGCCACGGACAGGGAATGGGCTATGGCTACACCTTC
CDR3: CASSHGQGMGYGYTF
size: .
J: TRBJ1-2
V: TRBV4-1
D: TRBD1

DNA: TGTGCCAGCAGCTTCGATTCTCTAGGCCAAGAGACCCAGTACTTC
CDR3: CASSFDSLGQETQYF
size: .
J: TRBJ2-5
V: TRBV5-4
D: .

DNA: TGTGCCAGCAGCTTAGGGGGCAGGGGCACCGGGGAGCTGTTTTTT
CDR3: CASSLGGRGTGELFF
size: once
J: TRBJ2-2
V: TRBV11-2
D: .